This record covers a single TCR beta chain. Its antigen is unidentified. This record belongs to a study of OX40 agonist ivuxolimab in advanced cancers. Overall study: Clinicians treated patients with ivuxolimab, an agonistic anti-OX40 (CD134) antibody. Broader study findings: Expanded peripheral T cells had an undetermined antigen specificity.

This CDR3 has 14 amino acids. The V gene end was trimmed by 5 bases and the J gene end by 5 bases; junction bases not matched to a gene: 8. Germline V gene lookup returns CDR1 SGHDT and CDR2 YYEEEE. The repertoire was sequenced with immunoSEQ multiplex PCR; TCRdb's copy has only in-frame clones and lacks some. The table has tens of thousands of clones, around nine tenths seen once. The specimen was CD4+ or CD8+ T cells sorted from blood, collected in a trial of the OX40 agonist ivuxolimab. The chain recombines TRBV5-6 with TRBJ2-5; 8 bases match TRBD1. This sequence was found in an adult with an advanced solid tumor such as melanoma, head and neck, liver or kidney cancer. The CDR3 DNA follows: TGTGCCAGCAGTATCAGGGGGCGAGGGGAGACCCAGTACTTC. Protein product: CASSIRGRGETQYF.